This passage covers 17 T cell receptor beta chains from one sample sequenced in a study of blood T cell repertoires in COVID-19. Method: immunoSEQ multiplex PCR; TCRdb's copy keeps in-frame clones and lacks some. Of some 210,000 clones listed, approximately 91% were seen once; the top ten hold 5.5% to 6.5%. Specimen: peripheral blood. These TCRs come from a man in his 60s who had recovered from COVID-19.

This rearrangement joins TRBV9 to TRBJ2-3; 14 positions agree with TRBD2. This CDR3 comprises 17 residues. Trimming removed 5 bases from V and 6 bases from J; junction bases left unmatched: 11. Germline values: CDR1 SGDLS, CDR2 YYNGEE. CDR3 sequence (DNA): TGTGCCAGCAGTGGACTAGCGGGAGGACAATTCGCTGATACGCAGTATTTT. It codes for CASSGLAGGQFADTQYF.

Turning to this clone: Other DNA sequences of this sample code for an identical CDR3. The chain combines TRBV6-2 or TRBV6-3 with TRBJ2-1; no clear D gene. Germline-derived CDR1 and CDR2 are MNHEY and SVGEGT. The CDR3 consists of 13 residues. V lost 5 bases and J 2 bases, leaving 7 bases between the germline ends. CDR3 region: CASSPTAYNEQFF. Here the CDR3 DNA reads TGTGCCAGCAGTCCAACAGCCTACAATGAGCAGTTCTTC.

The table lists this clone with a count of one. This chain connects TRBV5-6 to TRBJ2-7, with TRBD2 matching 7 bases. This CDR3 is 17 amino acids long. V was pared by 4 bases and J by 3 bases, with 16 bases of the junction left unmatched. Germline V gene lookup returns CDR1 SGHDT and CDR2 YYEEEE. Here the CDR3 DNA reads TGTGCCAGCAGCCCCGCCGGCGGGAGTTCCTTAGGCTACGAGCAGTACTTC. Translating gives CASSPAGGSSLGYEQYF.

The chain carries TRBV27 and TRBJ2-1, with 7 bases lining up with TRBD2. With V trimmed by 0 bases and J by 6 bases, 8 bases remained unmatched. The V gene's germline CDR1 is MNHEY and CDR2 SMNVEV (reference sequence). The CDR3 is 16 amino acids. CDR3: CASSLSGGSRGNEQFF. The DNA for the CDR3 is TGTGCCAGCAGTTTATCTGGCGGGAGTCGTGGCAATGAGCAGTTCTTC.

Only one count was recorded for this clone. The chain is built from TRBV19 and TRBJ1-3; 9 bases line up with TRBD1. The CDR3 is made up of 16 amino acids. V lost 5 bases to trimming and J lost 2 bases; unmatched junction nucleotides: 7. Germline V CDR1 and CDR2: LNHDA, SQIVND (reference sequence). This CDR3 reads CASSVHRGQTGNTIYF. DNA for the CDR3: TGTGCCAGTAGTGTGCACAGGGGGCAGACTGGAAACACCATATATTTT.

V usage is TRBV2 and J usage is TRBJ2-3; 9 positions agree with TRBD2. The J segment lost 5 bases and the V segment lost 6 bases, leaving 6 bases of the junction unmatched. From germline, CDR1 is SNHLY and CDR2 FYNNEI. The CDR3 totals 14 residues. CDR3 region: CASRQREAQDTQYF. The CDR3, as DNA: TGTGCCAGCAGACAGCGGGAGGCCCAAGATACGCAGTATTTT. Variable domain in full (rest from reference TRBV2 and TRBJ2-3): EPEVTQTPSHQVTQMGQEVILRCVPISNHLYFYWYRQILGQKVEFLVSFYNNEISEKSEIFDDQFSVERPDGSNFTLKIRSTKLEDSAMYFCASRQREAQDTQYFGPGTRLTVL.

The chain carries TRBV19 and TRBJ2-7, with 7 positions matching TRBD1. V shed 2 bases, J shed 5 bases, and the junction held 6 bases outside the gene matches. The CDR3 is 14 residues long. CDR1 is LNHDA and CDR2 is SQIVND in the germline V gene (reference sequence). The CDR3 sequence is CASSIRDSDDEQYF. CDR3 coding DNA: TGTGCCAGTAGTATAAGGGACAGCGACGACGAGCAGTACTTC.

The chain joins TRBV18 to TRBJ1-3; 10 nucleotides match TRBD1. This CDR3 comprises 16 residues. Germline V lookup: CDR1 KGHSH, CDR2 LQKENI. V lost 3 bases and J lost 0; bases outside the gene matches: 2. Here the CDR3 reads CASSPGQGFSGNTIYF. CDR3 coding DNA: TGTGCCAGCTCACCGGGACAGGGGTTCTCTGGAAACACCATATATTTT.

This chain's CDR3 is CASSELGARTEAFF. The CDR3 bases are TGTGCCAGCAGTGAGTTGGGGGCGCGAACTGAAGCTTTCTTT. The rearrangement links TRBV6-1 to TRBJ1-1; tentative D call: TRBD1 (6 bases). The CDR3 sequence is 14 residues long. Looked up from germline, CDR1 is MNHNS and CDR2 is SASEGT. Trimming pared 3 bases from V and 5 bases from J, leaving 13 bases between.

The chain joins TRBV7-8 to TRBJ2-3, with TRBD2 matching 12 bases. Germline V CDR1 and CDR2: SGHVS, FQNEAQ. This CDR3 spans 16 amino acids. The V and J ends lost 5 bases and 5 bases, in that order; junction bases with no gene match: 8. In DNA, the CDR3 is TGTGCCAGCAGCCCTCTACTAGCGGGGGGAAGAGATACGCAGTATTTT. Its protein is CASSPLLAGGRDTQYF.

The genes are TRBV21-1 and TRBJ2-3; no check of the table's D call, TRBD1, against the DNA was made. TRBV21-1 is listed as a pseudogene. The CDR3 is 17 residues long. The CDR3 bases are TGTGCCAGCAGCAAAGTGGTCGGGACAGGGGGCTCAGATACGCAGTATTTT. This gives the protein CASSKVVGTGGSDTQYF.

The J gene is TRBJ2-3, the V gene TRBV12-3 or TRBV12-4; D not certain. V gave up 6 bases and J gave up 6 bases, with 10 bases separating them. This CDR3 region has 12 residues. The CDR3 sequence is CASSPLSDTQYF. Written as DNA, the CDR3 is TGTGCCAGCAGCCCCCTCTCGGATACGCAGTATTTT.

The CDR3 loop is CASSLDRGRFAEAFF. CDR3 DNA sequence: TGTGCCAGCAGCTTAGACAGGGGGCGTTTCGCTGAAGCTTTCTTT. The chain couples TRBV11-2 to TRBJ1-1; 8 positions match TRBD1. Trimming at V came to 0 bases and at J to 6 bases, leaving 6 bases not matched to a gene. CDR1 is SGHAT and CDR2 is FQNNGV in the germline V gene. The CDR3 runs 15 residues.

The chain carries TRBV5-1 and TRBJ1-2, with a possible D match to TRBD1 (5 bases). Germline V gene data show CDR1 as SGHRS and CDR2 as YFSETQ. CDR3 length equals 14 residues. The V end lost 2 bases, the J end lost 2 bases, and 10 bases lay between the germline ends. The CDR3 region is CASSLSQANYGYTF. The CDR3 nucleotides read TGCGCCAGCAGCTTATCACAGGCAAACTATGGCTACACCTTC.

This clone occurred once. J is TRBJ1-2 and V is TRBV29-1, with 9 bases aligning to TRBD1. The CDR3 loop spans 14 amino acids. The germline CDR1 and CDR2 sequences are SQVTM and ANQGSEA. With 6 bases clipped from V and 3 bases from J, the junction kept 8 bases outside the gene matches. The CDR3 is CSVKGTGKDYGYTF. CDR3 sequence (DNA): TGCAGCGTGAAGGGGACAGGGAAGGACTATGGCTACACCTTC.

This clone was observed once. V is TRBV5-4 and J is TRBJ1-2, with TRBD1 identical over 12 bases. The CDR3 runs to 14 residues. Germline V lookup: CDR1 SGHNT, CDR2 YYREEE (reference sequence). CDR3 sequence: CLSSGTGGNYGYTF. The DNA of the CDR3 is TGTCTCAGCTCCGGGACAGGGGGCAACTATGGCTACACCTTC.

The count of this clone is one. This sequence joins TRBV19 and TRBJ1-6; D call uncertain. In germline, CDR1 is LNHDA, CDR2 SQIVND (reference sequence). V gave up 5 bases and J gave up 7 bases, with 15 bases separating them. The CDR3 extends over 15 amino acids. The CDR3 bases are TGTGCCAGTAGTGCCTACGGGTCGGAGAATTCACCCCTCCACTTT. Translation gives CASSAYGSENSPLHF.